This T cell receptor (beta chain) was documented in a study of beta chain bispecific antibodies for T cell cancers. Study details: Surviving healthy donor T cells from leukemia-line and bispecific antibody cocultures were TRBV-sequenced for family depletion. HPB-ALL carried surface TRBV5-5, while Jurkat carried TRBV12-3.

Unique molecular identifier barcodes measured each clonotype's abundance. TCRdb analysed the 5' RACE reads with MiXCR anew, one entry per CDR3 protein. Of roughly 19,000 distinct CDR3 sequences listed, more than 2% are singletons. Either OKT3 anti-CD3 antibody or CD3/CD28 beads expanded T cells from blood mononuclear cells over approximately 3 days. Jurkat-T cell coculture with anti-TRBV12, compared with an anti-CD19 control. Study-level points and caveats: After anti-TRBV12 rather than anti-CD19 exposure, TRBV12-3 made up 98.9% less of total TRBV signal. Normal T cells contributed less of the targeted TRBV signal than the leukemia cells did.

This clonotype came up many times. The antigen is unknown. The CDR3 is 18 residues long. CDR1 is MNHEY and CDR2 is SVGAGI in the germline V gene. Trimming took 7 bases from V and 1 from J; bases not matched to a gene: 18. The sample here was healthy donor T cells cultured with leukemia cells, taken from a culture containing a bispecific antibody targeting TCR Vbeta12. This TCR came from a human donor in good health. Some clones in this sample may be carry-over from other donors' samples. This chain links TRBV6-5 with TRBJ1-2; TRBD1 agrees at 7 bases. DNA of the CDR3: TGTGCCAGCAACTCAGAAGGGACAGACAGGAACTATAACTATGGCTACACCTTC. Its translation is CASNSEGTDRNYNYGYTF.